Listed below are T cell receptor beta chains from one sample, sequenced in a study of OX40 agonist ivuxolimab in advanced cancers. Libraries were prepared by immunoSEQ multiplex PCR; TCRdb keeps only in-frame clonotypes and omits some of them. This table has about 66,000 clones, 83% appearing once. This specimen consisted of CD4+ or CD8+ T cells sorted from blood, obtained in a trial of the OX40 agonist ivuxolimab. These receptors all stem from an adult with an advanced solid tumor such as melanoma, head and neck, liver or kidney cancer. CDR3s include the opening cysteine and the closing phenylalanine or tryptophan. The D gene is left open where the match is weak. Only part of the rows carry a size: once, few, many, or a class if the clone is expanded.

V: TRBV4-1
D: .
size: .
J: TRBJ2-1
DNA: TGCGCCAGCAGCCAAGTGGACATGGGTTTTTCCTACAATGAGCAGTTCTTC
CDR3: CASSQVDMGFSYNEQFF

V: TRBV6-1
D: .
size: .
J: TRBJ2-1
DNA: TGTGCCAGCAGTGAACTGAGTGGGGGATTAGATGAGCAGTTCTTC
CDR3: CASSELSGGLDEQFF

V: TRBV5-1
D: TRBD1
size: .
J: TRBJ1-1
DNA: TGCGCCAGCAGCTTGGCCGTTGGGACAGGGCCCACTGAAGCTTTCTTT
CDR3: CASSLAVGTGPTEAFF

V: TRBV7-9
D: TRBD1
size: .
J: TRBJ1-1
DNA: TGTGCCAGCAGCTTGAGGGGGCGAAACACTGAAGCTTTCTTT
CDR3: CASSLRGRNTEAFF

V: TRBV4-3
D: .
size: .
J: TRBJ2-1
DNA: TGCGCCAGCAGCCAAGATCTACTAGTGGCGAATGAGCAGTTCTTC
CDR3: CASSQDLLVANEQFF

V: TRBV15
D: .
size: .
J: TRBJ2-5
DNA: TGTGCCACCAGCAGAGATCGTTCAACCCAAGAGACCCAGTACTTC
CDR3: CATSRDRSTQETQYF

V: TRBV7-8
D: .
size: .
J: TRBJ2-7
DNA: TGTGCCAGCAGCTTTTCGGAGCTGGGCTACGAGCAGTACTTC
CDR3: CASSFSELGYEQYF

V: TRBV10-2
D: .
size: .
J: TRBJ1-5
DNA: TGCGCCAGCGGTGGAGATAGCAATCAGCCCCAGCATTTT
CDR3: CASGGDSNQPQHF

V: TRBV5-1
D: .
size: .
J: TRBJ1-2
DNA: TGCGCCAGCAGCTTGGCCTACCCAGGGACAACCTATGGCTACACCTTC
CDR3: CASSLAYPGTTYGYTF

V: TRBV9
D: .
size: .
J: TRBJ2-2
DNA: TGTGCCAGCAGCGTAGCTTTAGCTAGCGCGAACACCGGGGAGCTGTTTTTT
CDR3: CASSVALASANTGELFF

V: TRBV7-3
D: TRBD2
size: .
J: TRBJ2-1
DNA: TGTGCCAGCAGCTCAGGACTAGCGGGGGACAATGAGCAGTTCTTC
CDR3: CASSSGLAGDNEQFF

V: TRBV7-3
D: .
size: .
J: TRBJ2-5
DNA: TGTGCCAGCAGCTTGGACGGTCCGAGAGGGGAGACCCAGTACTTC
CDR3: CASSLDGPRGETQYF

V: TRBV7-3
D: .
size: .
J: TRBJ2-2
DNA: TGTGCCAGCAGCTTATTCGGGGGAGCGAACACCGGGGAGCTGTTTTTT
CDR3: CASSLFGGANTGELFF

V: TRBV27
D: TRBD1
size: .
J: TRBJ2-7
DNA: TGTGCCAGCAGTTTATTTGGGACAGGGCTGTACGAGCAGTACTTC
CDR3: CASSLFGTGLYEQYF

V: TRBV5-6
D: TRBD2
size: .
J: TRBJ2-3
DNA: TGTGCCAGCAGCTCGAGACTAGCGGGAGGATTTAATACGCAGTATTTT
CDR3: CASSSRLAGGFNTQYF

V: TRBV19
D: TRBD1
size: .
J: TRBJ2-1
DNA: TGTGCCAGTATGGGGGAACGACAGGGGGCAAGGAATGAGCAGTTCTTC
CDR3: CASMGERQGARNEQFF

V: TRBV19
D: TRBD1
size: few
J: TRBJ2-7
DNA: TGTGCCAGTAGTACCTGGGACAGTACCTCCTACGAGCAGTACTTC
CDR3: CASSTWDSTSYEQYF

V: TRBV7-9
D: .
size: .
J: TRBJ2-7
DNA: TGTGCCAGCAGCTCAATTAGACCAGACAGAACAGTCTTCCCCTACGAGCAGTACTTC
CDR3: CASSSIRPDRTVFPYEQYF

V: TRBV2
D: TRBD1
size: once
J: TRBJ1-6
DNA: TGTGCCAGCAGTCCGGACAGGGGGAGTTCACCCCTCCACTTT
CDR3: CASSPDRGSSPLHF

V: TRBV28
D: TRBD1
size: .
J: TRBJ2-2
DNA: TGTGCCAGCAGTTCCCCGGACAGGGCCCCCGGGGAGCTGTTTTTT
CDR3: CASSSPDRAPGELFF

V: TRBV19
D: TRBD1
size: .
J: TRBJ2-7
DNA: TGTGCCAGTAGCCCCAGGGGGCAACTAACCTACGAGCAGTACTTC
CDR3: CASSPRGQLTYEQYF

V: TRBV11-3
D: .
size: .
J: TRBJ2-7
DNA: TGTGCCAGCAGCGCACAACGGGGGAGGAACTACGAGCAGTACTTC
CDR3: CASSAQRGRNYEQYF

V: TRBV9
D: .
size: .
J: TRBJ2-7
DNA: TGTGCCAGCAGCGTAGCACCAGACCAAGGGGGTGAGCAGTACTTC
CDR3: CASSVAPDQGGEQYF

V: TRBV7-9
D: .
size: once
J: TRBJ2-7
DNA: TGTGCCAGCAGCTCATCACGGGACACAACCTACGAGCAGTACTTC
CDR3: CASSSSRDTTYEQYF

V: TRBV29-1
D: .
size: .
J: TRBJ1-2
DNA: TGCAGCGTTGTCCCTGGCTACACCTTC
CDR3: CSVVPGYTF

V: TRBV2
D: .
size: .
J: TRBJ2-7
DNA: TGTGCCAGCAGTGATCAGTCCTACGAGCAGTACTTC
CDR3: CASSDQSYEQYF

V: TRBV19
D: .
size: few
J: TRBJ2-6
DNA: TGTGCCAGTAGGATGGGCAGGGAGGCTGGGGCCAACGTCCTGACTTTC
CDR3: CASRMGREAGANVLTF

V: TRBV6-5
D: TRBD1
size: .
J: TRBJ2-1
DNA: TGTGCCAGCTCGAATACGGGGACAGCTTACAATGAGCAGTTCTTC
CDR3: CASSNTGTAYNEQFF

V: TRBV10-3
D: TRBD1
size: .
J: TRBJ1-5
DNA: TGTGCCATCAGTACCGACAGGGACAATCAGCCCCAGCATTTT
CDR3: CAISTDRDNQPQHF

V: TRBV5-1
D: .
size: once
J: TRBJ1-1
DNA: TGCGCCAGCAGCTTGGAGGGGCTGGGGAACACTGAAGCTTTCTTT
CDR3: CASSLEGLGNTEAFF

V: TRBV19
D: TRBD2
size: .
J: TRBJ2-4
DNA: TGTGCCAGTAGTCCCCCACGCGGGAGTGGCTCCTCTCCAAGGTACTTC
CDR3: CASSPPRGSGSSPRYF

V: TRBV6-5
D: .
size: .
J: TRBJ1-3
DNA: TGTGCCAGCAGTTACGACAGGGGAAACACCATATATTTT
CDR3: CASSYDRGNTIYF

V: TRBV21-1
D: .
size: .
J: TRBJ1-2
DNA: TGTGCCAGCAGCCGAGACAGTACCTATGGCTACACCTTC
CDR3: CASSRDSTYGYTF

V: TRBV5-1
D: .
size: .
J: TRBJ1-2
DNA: TGCGCCAGCAGCCCGGCCGCCGGTAACTATGGCTACACCTTC
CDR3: CASSPAAGNYGYTF

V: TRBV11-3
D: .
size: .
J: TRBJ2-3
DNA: TGTGCCAGCAGCTCACAAGGCGGCACGCCCGACGATACGCAGTATTTT
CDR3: CASSSQGGTPDDTQYF

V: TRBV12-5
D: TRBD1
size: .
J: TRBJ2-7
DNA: TGTGCTAGTGGTTTATTTTCCCTCAGGGGGAGCTCCTACGAGCAGTACTTC
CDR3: CASGLFSLRGSSYEQYF

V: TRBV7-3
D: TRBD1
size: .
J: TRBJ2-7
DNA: TGTGCCAGCAGCTTAAGGACAGGGAAAGGCTACGAGCAGTACTTC
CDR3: CASSLRTGKGYEQYF

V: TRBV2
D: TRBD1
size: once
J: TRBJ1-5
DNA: TGTGCCAGCAGTGCCTCCGGGACAGGAGGTTTTCAGCCCCAGCATTTT
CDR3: CASSASGTGGFQPQHF

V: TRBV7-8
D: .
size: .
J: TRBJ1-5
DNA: TGTGCCAGCAGCGTCTCAGGGGAAGGTCAGCCCCAGCATTTT
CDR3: CASSVSGEGQPQHF

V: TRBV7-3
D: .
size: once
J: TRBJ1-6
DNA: TGTGCCAGCAGCTTGGTACAGGGTTGGGGCTCACCCCTCCACTTT
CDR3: CASSLVQGWGSPLHF

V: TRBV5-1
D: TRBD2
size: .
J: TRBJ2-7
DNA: TGCGCCAGCAGCTTGGGGGACGGTAGCGGGAATGTCTACGAGCAGTACTTC
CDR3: CASSLGDGSGNVYEQYF

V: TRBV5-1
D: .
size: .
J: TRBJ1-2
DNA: TGCGCCAGCAGCTCTCTTTGGACAGACCGATTACCTAACTATGGCTACACCTTC
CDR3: CASSSLWTDRLPNYGYTF

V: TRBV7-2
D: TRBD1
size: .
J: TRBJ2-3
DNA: TGTGCCAGCAGGCGATTTCCGGGACAGGGGGGAGATACGCAGTATTTT
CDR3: CASRRFPGQGGDTQYF

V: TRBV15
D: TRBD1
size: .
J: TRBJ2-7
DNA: TGTGCCACCAGCATGGGACAGGGGGGATCCGAGCAGTACTTC
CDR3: CATSMGQGGSEQYF

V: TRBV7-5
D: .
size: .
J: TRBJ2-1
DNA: TGTGTCAGAAGCTTACACCCCGGGGGGCCCTACAATGAGCAGTTCTTC
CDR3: CVRSLHPGGPYNEQFF

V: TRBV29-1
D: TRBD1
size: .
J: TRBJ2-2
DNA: TGCAGCGTCCGACAGGGGACGAACACCGGGGAGCTGTTTTTT
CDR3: CSVRQGTNTGELFF

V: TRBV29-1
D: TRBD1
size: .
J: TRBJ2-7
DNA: TGCAGCGTTGCATATGAGGGGGCTATCTACGAGCAGTACTTC
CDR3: CSVAYEGAIYEQYF

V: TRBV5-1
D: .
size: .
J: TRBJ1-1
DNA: TGCGCCAGCAGCTTGGAGTTAGGTGGGGCTGAAGCTTTCTTT
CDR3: CASSLELGGAEAFF

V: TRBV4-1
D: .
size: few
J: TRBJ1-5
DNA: TGCGCCAGCAGCCAAGCCCCTCTTGGGGATCAGCCCCAGCATTTT
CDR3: CASSQAPLGDQPQHF

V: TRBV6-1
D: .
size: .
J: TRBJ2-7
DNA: TGTGCCAGCATGCTCAGTTACGAGCAGTACTTC
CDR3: CASMLSYEQYF

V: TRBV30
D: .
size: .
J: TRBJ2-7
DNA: TGTGCCTGGAGGGACTCAGACGGGTTCTCCTACGAGCAGTACTTC
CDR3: CAWRDSDGFSYEQYF

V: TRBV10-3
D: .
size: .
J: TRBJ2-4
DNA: TGTGCCATCAGTGAGTTCGCAGGACCAGCCAAAAACATTCAGTACTTC
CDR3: CAISEFAGPAKNIQYF

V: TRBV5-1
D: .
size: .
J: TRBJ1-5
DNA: TGCGCCAGCACTTTAATTTACGGACAGCCTGCCGGCAATCAGCCCCAGCATTTT
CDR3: CASTLIYGQPAGNQPQHF